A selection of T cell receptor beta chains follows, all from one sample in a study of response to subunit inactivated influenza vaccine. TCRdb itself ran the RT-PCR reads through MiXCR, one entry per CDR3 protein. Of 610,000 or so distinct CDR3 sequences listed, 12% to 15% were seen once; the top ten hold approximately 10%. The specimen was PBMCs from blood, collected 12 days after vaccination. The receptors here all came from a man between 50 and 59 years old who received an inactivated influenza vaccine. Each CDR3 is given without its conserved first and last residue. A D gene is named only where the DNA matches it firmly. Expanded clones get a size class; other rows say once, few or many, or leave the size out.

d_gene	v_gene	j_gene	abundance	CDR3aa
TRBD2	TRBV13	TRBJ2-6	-	ASSTSGLAGANVLT
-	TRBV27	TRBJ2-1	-	ASGAWGSSYNEQF
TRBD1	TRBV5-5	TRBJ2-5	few	ASSLVQGRETQY
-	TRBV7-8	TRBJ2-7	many	ASSLAPGNEQY
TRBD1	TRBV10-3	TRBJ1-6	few	AINTDRDSPLH
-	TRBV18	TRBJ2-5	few	ASSESPGLGQETQY
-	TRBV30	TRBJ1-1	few	AWSDRGLNTEAF
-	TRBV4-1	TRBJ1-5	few	ASSQVAGGPMQPQH
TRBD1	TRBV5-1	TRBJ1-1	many	ASSYYRGQRTEAF
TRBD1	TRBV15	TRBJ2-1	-	ATSRDRGGQGTNEQF
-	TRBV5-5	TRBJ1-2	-	ASSLIPGNYGYT
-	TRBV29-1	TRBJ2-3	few	SVENVAPSTDTQY
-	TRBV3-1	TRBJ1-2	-	ASSQGGLEGYT
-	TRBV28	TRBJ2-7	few	ATSSVFSYEQY
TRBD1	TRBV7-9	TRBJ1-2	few	ASSSTGQGYYGYT
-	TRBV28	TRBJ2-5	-	ASSLGFLTGLQETQY
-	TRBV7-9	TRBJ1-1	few	ASSSRAGGAF
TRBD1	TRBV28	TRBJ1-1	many	ASSSGGVAEAF
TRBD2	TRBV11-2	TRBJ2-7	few	ASSYSGESYEQY
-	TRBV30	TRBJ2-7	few	AWGVDRDEQY
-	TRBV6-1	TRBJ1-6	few	ASSDYLRVDNSPLH
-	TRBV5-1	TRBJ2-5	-	ASSETGTPRETQY
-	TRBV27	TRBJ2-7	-	AISSIEQY
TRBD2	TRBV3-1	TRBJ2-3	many	ASSQDLLAGVGSGTQY
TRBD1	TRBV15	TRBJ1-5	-	ATSRDRRGQGYGNQPQH
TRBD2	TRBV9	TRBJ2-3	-	ASSAGLAGTYTQY
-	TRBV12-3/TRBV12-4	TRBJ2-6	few	ASKTRGSGANVLT
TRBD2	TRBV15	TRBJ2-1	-	ATSRDPETSGRGEQF
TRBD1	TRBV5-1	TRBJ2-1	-	ASSLAKGANEQF
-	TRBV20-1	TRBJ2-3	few	SVPNTDTDTQY
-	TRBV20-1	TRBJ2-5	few	SARDGSEGSPTQY
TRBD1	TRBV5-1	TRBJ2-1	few	ASSPGTGWTYNEQF
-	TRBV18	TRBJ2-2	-	ASSLQLENTGELF
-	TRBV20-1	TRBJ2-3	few	SARWGTPDTQY
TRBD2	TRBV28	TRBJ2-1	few	ASSLNPSGINDPPSYNEQF
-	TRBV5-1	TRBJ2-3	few	ASSLDFYTQY
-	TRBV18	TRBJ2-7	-	ASSQDRFAEQY
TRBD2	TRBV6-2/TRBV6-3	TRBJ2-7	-	ASSQFALAGAYEQY
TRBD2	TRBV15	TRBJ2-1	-	ATSRDQGSSGSPSYNEQF
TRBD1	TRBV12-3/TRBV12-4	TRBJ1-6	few	ASSSRQGDSPLH
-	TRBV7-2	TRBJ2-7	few	ASSLIVESEQY
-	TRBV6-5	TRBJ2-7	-	ASSYTATGYEQY
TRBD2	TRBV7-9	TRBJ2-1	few	ATSGTGNEQF
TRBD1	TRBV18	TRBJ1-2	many	ASSPFTRDRGNGYT
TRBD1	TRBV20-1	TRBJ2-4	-	SAPDRRRNKNIQY
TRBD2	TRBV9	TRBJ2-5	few	ASSVGLSSGRLQETQY
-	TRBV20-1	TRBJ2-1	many	SARPQFLGLGSYNEQF
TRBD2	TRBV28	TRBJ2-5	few	ATREARETQY
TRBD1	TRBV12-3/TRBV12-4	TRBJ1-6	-	ASRTGILNSPLH
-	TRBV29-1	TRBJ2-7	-	SVEVGSRGEQY
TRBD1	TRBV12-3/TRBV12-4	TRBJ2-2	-	ASRLDRVAGELF
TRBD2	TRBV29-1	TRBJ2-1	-	SVDPSGGSYNEQF
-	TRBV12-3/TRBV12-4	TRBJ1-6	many	ASTPTSLRGNSPLH
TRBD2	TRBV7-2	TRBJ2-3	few	ASSLGLPLTDTQY
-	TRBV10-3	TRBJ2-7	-	AISVSGNYEQY
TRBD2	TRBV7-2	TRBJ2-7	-	ASSLDSGVQGYEQY
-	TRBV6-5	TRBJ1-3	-	ASSYGGTGNTIY